This T cell receptor (beta chain) was captured by sequencing in a study of beta chain features in type 1 diabetes. Findings of the study overall: The study found moderately but significantly shorter TCRB CDR3s in all four CD4+ subsets of Type 1 diabetes patients.

Reverse transcription of all isolated RNA meant that expressed TCRB transcripts were sequenced. Some clones are missing from TCRdb's copy, which holds only in-frame ones; the method was immunoSEQ multiplex PCR. In the table there are about 740,000 clones, around 15% of which are singletons. A few counts support this clone. Antigen specificity is unknown. This CDR3 region has 12 residues. Germline V gene data show CDR1 as MNHEY and CDR2 as SMNVEV (reference sequence). V lost 5 bases, J lost 5 bases, and 9 bases lay in between. Specimen: naive CD4+ T cells from blood. The chain is built from TRBV27 and TRBJ1-2; D is undetermined. The receptor comes from a young man with type 1 diabetes. CDR3 DNA sequence: TGTGCCAGCAGTACCGGACGGTATGGCTACACCTTC. Its translation: CASSTGRYGYTF.